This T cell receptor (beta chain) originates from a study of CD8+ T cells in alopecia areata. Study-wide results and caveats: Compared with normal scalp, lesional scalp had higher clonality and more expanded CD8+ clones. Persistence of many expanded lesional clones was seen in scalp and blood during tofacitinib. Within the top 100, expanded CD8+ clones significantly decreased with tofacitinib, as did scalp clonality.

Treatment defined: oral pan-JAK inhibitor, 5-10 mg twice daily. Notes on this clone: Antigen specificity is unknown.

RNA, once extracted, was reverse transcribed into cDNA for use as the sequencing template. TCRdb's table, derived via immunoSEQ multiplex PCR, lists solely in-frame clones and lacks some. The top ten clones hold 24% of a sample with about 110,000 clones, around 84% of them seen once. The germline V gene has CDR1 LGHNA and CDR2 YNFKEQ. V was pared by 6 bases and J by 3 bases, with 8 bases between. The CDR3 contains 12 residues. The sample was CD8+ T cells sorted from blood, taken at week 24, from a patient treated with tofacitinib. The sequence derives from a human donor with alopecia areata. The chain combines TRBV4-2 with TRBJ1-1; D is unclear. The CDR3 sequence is CASRAGYTEAFF. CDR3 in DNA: TGTGCCAGCAGGGCCGGGTACACTGAAGCTTTCTTT.